This entry lists 23 T cell receptor beta chains sequenced from one sample in a study of CD8 T cells in ankylosing spondylitis. These receptors have no known antigen. TCRdb used MiXCR to reprocess the 5' RACE reads, holding one entry per CDR3 protein. The table lists 750,000 to 850,000 distinct CDR3 sequences, over 9.5% of them singletons. General observations from the study: Ankylosing spondylitis blood appeared to be characterized by a TCR beta motif of several highly homologous variants.

The sample was blood, either unsorted or a sorted T cell fraction (not recorded which). All receptors come from a male donor with ankylosing spondylitis.

The V call is TRBV6-1, the J call TRBJ2-3; no clear D. V shed 10 bases and J shed 1 base, with 15 bases lying between them. The CDR3 is 14 amino acids. From germline, CDR1 is MNHNS and CDR2 SASEGT. The CDR3 nucleotides read TGTGCCACCTCCGAGTTGACACGCACAGATACGCAGTATTTT. It specifies CATSELTRTDTQYF.

The table lists this clonotype with a few counts. This sequence joins TRBV18 and TRBJ1-5; no reliable D call. V was cut by 2 bases and J by 0 bases, with 11 bases left in between. The CDR3 contains 16 residues. Germline V CDR1 and CDR2: KGHSH, LQKENI. CDR3 sequence reads: CASSPTRQVSNQPQHF. As DNA, the CDR3 is TGTGCCAGCTCACCAACGAGGCAGGTTAGCAATCAGCCCCAGCATTTT.

This clonotype was observed a handful of times. The chain has TRBV20-1 and TRBJ2-7, with D perhaps TRBD2 (6 bases). Trimming stripped 1 base from V and 1 base from J, with 11 bases between. The germline gives CDR1 DFQATT, CDR2 SNEGSKA (reference sequence). CDR3 length equals 14 residues. CDR3 protein: CSARVALASYEQYF. CDR3 nucleotides: TGCAGTGCTAGAGTGGCACTAGCTTCCTACGAGCAGTACTTC.

At least ten counts were recorded for this clonotype. V and J are TRBV12-3 or TRBV12-4 and TRBJ1-2; tentatively, D is TRBD1 (5 bases). This CDR3 region has 13 residues. V shed 7 bases and J shed 3 bases, with 12 bases lying between them. The CDR3 DNA sequence: TGTGCCAGCACTCCCGGGGGGGACTATGGCTACACCTTC. Protein product: CASTPGGDYGYTF.

This clonotype was counted a few times. The genes are TRBV20-1 and TRBJ2-3, with D perhaps TRBD1 (5 bases). Trimming left V 6 bases short and J 1 base short, with 17 bases between. CDR3 length: 15 amino acids. Germline-derived CDR1 and CDR2 are DFQATT and SNEGSKA (reference sequence). This CDR3 is CSAAHRSRGTDTQYF. DNA for the CDR3: TGCAGTGCCGCCCACAGGTCTCGGGGCACAGATACGCAGTATTTT.

V gene TRBV20-1 combines with J gene TRBJ2-5, with a weak D call TRBD1 (6 bases). Looked up from germline, CDR1 is DFQATT and CDR2 is SNEGSKA (reference sequence). The V and J ends lost 6 bases and 4 bases respectively, with 12 bases between them. This CDR3 comprises 12 residues. CDR3 loop: CSAVDSGETQYF. CDR3 nucleotides: TGCAGTGCCGTGGACAGTGGAGAGACCCAGTACTTC.

A few counts support this clonotype. The J gene is TRBJ1-5, the V gene TRBV6-1; no clear D. The CDR3 is 14 residues long. V was shortened by 8 bases and J by 7 bases, with 18 bases between the two germline ends. CDR1 MNHNS and CDR2 SASEGT come from the germline V gene. The chain's CDR3 is CASYIGPRGQPQHF. For the CDR3, the DNA is TGTGCCAGCTACATAGGACCGCGTGGACAGCCCCAGCATTTT.

This rearrangement joins TRBV5-1 to TRBJ1-2; no clear D. V lost 0 bases to trimming and J lost 6 bases, with 9 bases between them. This CDR3 contains 13 residues. Germline CDR1 is SGHRS and CDR2 is YFSETQ. CDR3 region: CASSLVEVDGYTF. The CDR3 nucleotides read TGCGCCAGCAGCTTGGTCGAGGTGGATGGCTACACCTTC. The full variable domain, its missing parts supplied by reference TRBV5-1 and TRBJ1-2, is KAGVTQTPRYLIKTRGQQVTLSCSPISGHRSVSWYQQTPGQGLQFLFEYFSETQRNKGNFPGRFSGRQFSNSRSEMNVSTLELGDSALYLCASSLVEVDGYTFGSGTRLTVV.

This clonotype has more than one count but fewer than ten. V and J are TRBV20-1 and TRBJ2-7, with 7 nucleotides matching TRBD1. The V and J ends lost 1 base and 4 bases, in that order; junction bases with no gene match: 7. The CDR3 covers 14 residues. From germline, CDR1 is DFQATT and CDR2 SNEGSKA (reference sequence). The CDR3 here is CSARVNRGLYEQYF. The CDR3 nucleotides are TGCAGTGCTAGAGTAAACAGGGGTTTGTACGAGCAGTACTTC.

Details on this clonotype: At one boundary the junction diverges from the germline segment, which might be a read error. This rearrangement joins TRBV5-6 to TRBJ2-7, with 11 nucleotides matching TRBD2. Germline lookup yields CDR1 SGHDT and CDR2 YYEEEE. CDR3 length: 15 residues. This CDR3 is CASSLIGTSGLGIHF. CDR3 coding DNA: TGTGCCAGCAGCTTAATTGGGACTAGCGGTCTCGGCATACACTTC.

The chain recombines TRBV20-1 with TRBJ2-7; 9 bases agree with TRBD2. The germline V gene has CDR1 DFQATT and CDR2 SNEGSKA (reference sequence). This CDR3 comprises 12 residues. CDR3 sequence: CGTGTSLYEQYF. In nucleotides, the CDR3 is TGCGGAACCGGGACTAGCCTCTACGAGCAGTACTTC.

This clonotype was detected ten times or more. J is TRBJ2-3 and V is TRBV20-1; D remains ambiguous. The CDR3 is 15 residues long. V dropped 3 bases and J dropped 4 bases, with 17 bases sitting between them. Looked up from germline, CDR1 is DFQATT and CDR2 is SNEGSKA (reference sequence). Here the CDR3 DNA reads TGCAGTGCTAGTCTCCCCGATGGAACTTCAGATACGCAGTATTTT. As protein: CSASLPDGTSDTQYF.

This clonotype has only a few counts. The chain carries TRBV4-2 and TRBJ2-1; 11 positions match TRBD2. The CDR3 is 15 amino acids. Germline V gene sequence: CDR1 LGHNA, CDR2 YNFKEQ. V dropped 1 base and J dropped 7; count of bases not matched to a gene: 3. The CDR3 loop reads CASSQGLAGQNEQFF. The CDR3 DNA follows: TGTGCCAGCAGCCAAGGACTAGCGGGGCAAAATGAGCAGTTCTTC.

This clonotype was counted between two and nine times. V is TRBV5-6 and J is TRBJ2-3, with no clear D. Deletions cut 3 bases from V and 4 bases from J, with 18 bases between. This CDR3 is built from 16 residues. Germline CDR1 reads SGHDT; CDR2 reads YYEEEE. CDR3 loop: CASSSLLWKIADTQYF. The DNA of the CDR3 is TGTGCCAGCAGCTCCCTCCTGTGGAAGATCGCAGATACGCAGTATTTT.

This clonotype has a handful of counts. The chain employs TRBV11-2 and TRBJ2-7; possibly TRBD1 or TRBD2 for D (5 bases each). The CDR3 runs 16 residues. Trimming removed 2 bases from V and 0 bases from J, with 14 bases in between. The germline CDR1 and CDR2 sequences are SGHAT and FQNNGV. The CDR3 coding sequence is TGTGCCAGCAGCTTATCCGGGGCCTCGAGCTCCTACGAGCAGTACTTC. It codes for CASSLSGASSSYEQYF.

This clonotype was counted at least ten times. The chain recombines TRBV29-1 with TRBJ2-1, with 11 nucleotides matching TRBD2. This CDR3 has 14 residues. V lost 8 bases and J lost 4; bases outside the gene matches: 7. Germline lookup yields CDR1 SQVTM and CDR2 ANQGSEA. This CDR3 is CSSTGTSGYNEQFF. The DNA for the CDR3 is TGCAGCTCCACCGGGACTAGCGGATACAATGAGCAGTTCTTC.

There are a few counts of this clonotype. The chain recombines TRBV5-1 with TRBJ2-1; the match to TRBD2 covers 7 bases. CDR1 is SGHRS, CDR2 YFSETQ, per germline. The junction had 14 bases not matched to a gene; V was cut back by 6 bases and J by 8 bases. CDR3 length: 15 amino acids. The CDR3 reads CASNHRAGAGHEQFF. The CDR3 DNA reads TGCGCCAGCAATCACCGGGCGGGAGCCGGCCATGAGCAGTTCTTC.

There are a few counts of this clonotype. The chain uses TRBV6-1 and TRBJ1-5, with D possibly being TRBD1 (5 bases). With 7 bases removed from V and 0 bases from J, the gap between germline ends came to 10 bases. Per the germline V gene, CDR1 is MNHNS and CDR2 is SASEGT. The CDR3 length is 14 residues. The CDR3 DNA is TGTGCCAGCAAGGGGCTGGGTAGCAATCAGCCCCAGCATTTT. The encoded protein is CASKGLGSNQPQHF.

The table lists this clonotype with a few counts. The J gene is TRBJ2-1, the V gene TRBV7-8; tentative D call: TRBD2 (5 bases). V dropped 5 bases and J dropped 4 bases, with 21 bases sitting between them. The germline V gene has CDR1 SGHVS and CDR2 FQNEAQ. The CDR3 totals 17 residues. The CDR3 region has the DNA TGTGCCAGCAGCCCTATCACAGTTCGGAGGATATACAATGAGCAGTTCTTC. Translated: CASSPITVRRIYNEQFF.

This clonotype has at least ten counts. The chain is built from TRBV29-1 and TRBJ2-1; D may be TRBD1 (5 bases). CDR1 and CDR2 (germline): SQVTM, ANQGSEA. V was trimmed by 1 base and J by 2 bases, leaving 12 bases between them. The CDR3 consists of 15 residues. This CDR3 reads CSVEAAQGTYNEQFF. CDR3 bases: TGCAGCGTTGAAGCCGCTCAGGGTACCTACAATGAGCAGTTCTTC.

The chain is built from TRBV5-1 and TRBJ1-1, with D tentatively TRBD1 (6 bases). Germline values: CDR1 SGHRS, CDR2 YFSETQ. Trimming pared 2 bases from V and 3 bases from J, leaving 17 bases between. This CDR3 contains 16 residues. The CDR3 bases are TGCGCCAGCAGCTTCGGGACATCTATCAGGGACACTGAAGCTTTCTTT. This codes for CASSFGTSIRDTEAFF. Complete variable domain (other parts from reference TRBV5-1 and TRBJ1-1): KAGVTQTPRYLIKTRGQQVTLSCSPISGHRSVSWYQQTPGQGLQFLFEYFSETQRNKGNFPGRFSGRQFSNSRSEMNVSTLELGDSALYLCASSFGTSIRDTEAFFGQGTRLTVV.

This chain links TRBV12-3 or TRBV12-4 with TRBJ2-1; the D is unclear. Deletions cut 6 bases from V and 9 bases from J, with 12 bases between. The CDR3 is 12 amino acids. The CDR3 DNA sequence: TGTGCCAGCAGACCTTCACACGGTGAGCAGTTCTTC. This sequence encodes CASRPSHGEQFF.

V usage is TRBV20-1 and J usage is TRBJ2-2; D possibly uses TRBD1 or TRBD2 (5 bases each). Trimming took off 4 bases at V and 0 bases at J, with 12 bases between the two ends. This CDR3 region has 15 residues. Germline CDR1 and CDR2: DFQATT and SNEGSKA (reference sequence). The CDR3 region has the DNA TGCAGTGCTACACAGCGGACAACGAACACCGGGGAGCTGTTTTTT. Its protein product is CSATQRTTNTGELFF.